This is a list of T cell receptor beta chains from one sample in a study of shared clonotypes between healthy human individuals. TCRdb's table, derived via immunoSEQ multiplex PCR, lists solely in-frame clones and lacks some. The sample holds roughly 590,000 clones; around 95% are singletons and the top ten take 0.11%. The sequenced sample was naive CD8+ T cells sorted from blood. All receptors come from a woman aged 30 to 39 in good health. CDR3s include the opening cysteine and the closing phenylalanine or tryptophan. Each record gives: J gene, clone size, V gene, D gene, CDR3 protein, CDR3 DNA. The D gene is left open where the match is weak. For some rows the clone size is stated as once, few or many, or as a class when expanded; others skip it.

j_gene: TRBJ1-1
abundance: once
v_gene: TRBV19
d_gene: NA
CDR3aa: CASSIKGVEAFF
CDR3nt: TGTGCCAGTAGTATTAAAGGAGTTGAAGCTTTCTTT

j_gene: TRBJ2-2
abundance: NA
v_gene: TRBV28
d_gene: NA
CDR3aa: CASSSGTQYTGELFF
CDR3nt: TGTGCCAGCAGTTCCGGGACACAGTACACCGGGGAGCTGTTTTTT

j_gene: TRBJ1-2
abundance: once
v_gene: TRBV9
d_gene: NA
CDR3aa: CASSVALDNYGYTF
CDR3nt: TGTGCCAGCAGCGTAGCTTTGGATAACTATGGCTACACCTTC

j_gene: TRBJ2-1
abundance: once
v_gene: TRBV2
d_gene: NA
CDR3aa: CASRWTSETVGSYNEQFF
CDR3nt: TGTGCCAGCAGGTGGACAAGCGAGACTGTCGGGAGCTACAATGAGCAGTTCTTC

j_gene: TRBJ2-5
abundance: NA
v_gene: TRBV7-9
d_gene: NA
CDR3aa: CASSPLQETQYF
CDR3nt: TGTGCCAGCAGCCCTCTACAAGAGACCCAGTACTTC

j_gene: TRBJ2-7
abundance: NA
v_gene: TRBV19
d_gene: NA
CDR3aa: CASSIDQDYEQYF
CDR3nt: TGTGCCAGTAGTATCGACCAGGACTACGAGCAGTACTTC

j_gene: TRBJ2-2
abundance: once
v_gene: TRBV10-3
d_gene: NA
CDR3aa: CAIMDPVSGELFF
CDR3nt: TGTGCCATCATGGACCCAGTATCCGGGGAGCTGTTTTTT

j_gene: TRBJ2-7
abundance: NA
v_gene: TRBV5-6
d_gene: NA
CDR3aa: CASSPAARHEQYF
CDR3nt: TGTGCCAGCAGCCCGGCCGCTAGGCACGAGCAGTACTTC

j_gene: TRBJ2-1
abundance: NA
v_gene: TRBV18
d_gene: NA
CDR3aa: CASSPLAVRGYNEQFF
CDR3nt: TGTGCCAGCTCACCCTTAGCGGTGAGGGGATACAATGAGCAGTTCTTC

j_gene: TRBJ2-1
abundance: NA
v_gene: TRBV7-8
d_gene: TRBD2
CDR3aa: CASSLGLAGDGEQFF
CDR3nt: TGTGCCAGCAGCTTAGGACTAGCGGGAGACGGAGAGCAGTTCTTC

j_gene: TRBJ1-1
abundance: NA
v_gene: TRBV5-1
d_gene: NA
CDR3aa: CASSWGKWAFF
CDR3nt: TGCGCCAGCAGCTGGGGAAAGTGGGCTTTCTTT

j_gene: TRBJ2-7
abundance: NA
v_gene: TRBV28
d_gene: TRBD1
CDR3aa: CASSFMGTDPFYEQYF
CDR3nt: TGTGCCAGCAGTTTTATGGGGACAGACCCTTTCTACGAGCAGTACTTC

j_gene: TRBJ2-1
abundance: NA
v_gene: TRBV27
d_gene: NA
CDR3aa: CASQGRLSYNEQFF
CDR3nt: TGTGCCAGCCAAGGACGGTTATCCTACAATGAGCAGTTCTTC

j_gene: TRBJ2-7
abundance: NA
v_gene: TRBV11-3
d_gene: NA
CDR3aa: CASSLRDSGTAEQYF
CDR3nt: TGTGCCAGCAGCTTGCGGGATAGCGGAACCGCCGAGCAGTACTTC

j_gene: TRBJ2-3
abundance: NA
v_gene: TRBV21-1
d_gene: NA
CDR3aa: CASSRGTSGPKDTQYF
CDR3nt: TGTGCCAGCAGCAGAGGGACTAGCGGGCCGAAAGATACGCAGTATTTT

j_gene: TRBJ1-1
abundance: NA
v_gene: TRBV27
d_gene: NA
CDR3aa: CASGPGLNTEAFF
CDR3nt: TGTGCCAGCGGTCCGGGATTGAACACTGAAGCTTTCTTT

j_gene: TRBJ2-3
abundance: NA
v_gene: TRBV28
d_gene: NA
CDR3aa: CASTMGGGNLDTQYF
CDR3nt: TGTGCCAGCACCATGGGAGGGGGCAATTTGGATACGCAGTATTTT

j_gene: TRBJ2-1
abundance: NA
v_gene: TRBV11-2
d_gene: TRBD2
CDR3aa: CASSLTSGSSYNEQFF
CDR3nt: TGTGCCAGCAGCTTAACTAGCGGGAGTTCATACAATGAGCAGTTCTTC

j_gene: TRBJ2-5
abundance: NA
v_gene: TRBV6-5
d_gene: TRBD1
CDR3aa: CASSYSTGGGETQYF
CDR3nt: TGTGCCAGCAGTTACTCGACAGGGGGGGGAGAGACCCAGTACTTC

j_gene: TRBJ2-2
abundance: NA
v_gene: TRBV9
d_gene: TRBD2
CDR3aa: CASSVSGTLNTGELFF
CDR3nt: TGTGCCAGCAGCGTAAGCGGGACGTTGAACACCGGGGAGCTGTTTTTT

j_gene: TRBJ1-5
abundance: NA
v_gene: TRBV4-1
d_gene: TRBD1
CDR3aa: CASSQGLQGAHQPQHF
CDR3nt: TGCGCCAGCAGCCAGGGACTTCAGGGGGCTCATCAGCCCCAGCATTTT

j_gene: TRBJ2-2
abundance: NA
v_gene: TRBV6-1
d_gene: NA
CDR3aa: CASSEEEEGTDTGELFF
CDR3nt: TGTGCCAGCAGTGAAGAGGAAGAGGGGACGGACACCGGGGAGCTGTTTTTT

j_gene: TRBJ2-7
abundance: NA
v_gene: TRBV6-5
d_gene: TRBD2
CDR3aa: CASTVIAGGDEQYF
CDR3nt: TGTGCCAGCACCGTAATAGCGGGAGGGGACGAGCAGTACTTC

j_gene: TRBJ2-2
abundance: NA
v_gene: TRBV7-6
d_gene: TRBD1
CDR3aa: CASSLAGQGGTGELFF
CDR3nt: TGTGCCAGCAGCTTAGCCGGACAGGGAGGCACCGGGGAGCTGTTTTTT

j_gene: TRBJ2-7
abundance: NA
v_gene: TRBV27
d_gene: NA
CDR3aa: CASSRGLEQYF
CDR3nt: TGTGCCAGCTCTAGGGGCCTCGAGCAGTACTTC

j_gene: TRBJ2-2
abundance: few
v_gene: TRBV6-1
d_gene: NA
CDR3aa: CASSDSRKYTGELFF
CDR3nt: TGTGCCAGCAGTGACTCACGGAAGTACACCGGGGAGCTGTTTTTT

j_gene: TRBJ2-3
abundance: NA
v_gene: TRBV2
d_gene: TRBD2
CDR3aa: CASNPAGEWGDTQYF
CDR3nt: TGTGCCAGCAATCCAGCGGGAGAGTGGGGAGATACGCAGTATTTT

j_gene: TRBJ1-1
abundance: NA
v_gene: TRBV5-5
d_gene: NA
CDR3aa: CASSLVSPGPEAFF
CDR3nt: TGTGCCAGCAGCTTGGTATCCCCCGGGCCTGAAGCTTTCTTT

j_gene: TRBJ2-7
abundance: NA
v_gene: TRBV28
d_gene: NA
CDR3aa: CASSLWETAYEQYF
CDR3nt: TGTGCCAGCAGTTTATGGGAGACTGCCTACGAGCAGTACTTC

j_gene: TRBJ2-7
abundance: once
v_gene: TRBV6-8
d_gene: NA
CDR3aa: CASTRRDSLPSEQYF
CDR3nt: TGTGCCAGCACGCGACGGGACTCACTCCCTTCCGAGCAGTACTTC

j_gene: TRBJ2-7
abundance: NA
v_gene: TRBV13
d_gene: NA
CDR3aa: CASSLVGGPGPYEQYF
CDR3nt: TGTGCCAGCAGCTTAGTTGGGGGGCCGGGTCCTTACGAGCAGTACTTC

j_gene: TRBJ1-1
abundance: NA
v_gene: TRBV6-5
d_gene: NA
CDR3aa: CASSVMRITEAFF
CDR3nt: TGTGCCAGCTCAGTGATGAGGATCACTGAAGCTTTCTTT

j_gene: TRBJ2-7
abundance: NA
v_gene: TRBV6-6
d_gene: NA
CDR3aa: CASSYSGQAHEQYF
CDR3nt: TGTGCCAGCAGTTACTCTGGTCAGGCTCACGAGCAGTACTTC

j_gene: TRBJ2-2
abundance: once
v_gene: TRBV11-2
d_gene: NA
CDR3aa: CASSYYPVGAGELFF
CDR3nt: TGTGCCAGCAGCTACTACCCGGTCGGAGCCGGGGAGCTGTTTTTT

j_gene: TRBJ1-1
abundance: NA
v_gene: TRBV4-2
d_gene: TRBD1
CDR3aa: CASSARDRGETEAFF
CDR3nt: TGTGCCAGCAGCGCGCGGGACAGGGGTGAAACTGAAGCTTTCTTT

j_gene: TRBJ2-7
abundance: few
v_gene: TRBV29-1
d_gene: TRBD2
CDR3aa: CSVVGRASYEQYF
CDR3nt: TGCAGCGTAGTCGGGAGGGCGTCCTACGAGCAGTACTTC

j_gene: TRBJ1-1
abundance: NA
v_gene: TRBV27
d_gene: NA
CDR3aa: CASGPTRGTEAFF
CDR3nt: TGTGCCAGCGGGCCCACTAGGGGTACTGAAGCTTTCTTT

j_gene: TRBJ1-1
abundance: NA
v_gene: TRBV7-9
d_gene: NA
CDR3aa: CASKTGRNTEAFF
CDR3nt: TGTGCCAGCAAAACCGGGAGGAACACTGAAGCTTTCTTT

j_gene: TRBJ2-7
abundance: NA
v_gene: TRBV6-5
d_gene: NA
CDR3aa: CASSYSQGLVAYEQYF
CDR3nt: TGTGCCAGCAGTTACTCTCAGGGACTTGTCGCCTACGAGCAGTACTTC

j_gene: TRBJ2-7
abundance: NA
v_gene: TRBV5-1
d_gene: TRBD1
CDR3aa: CASSLARQGGLYEQYF
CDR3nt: TGCGCCAGCAGCTTGGCCAGACAGGGGGGACTCTACGAGCAGTACTTC

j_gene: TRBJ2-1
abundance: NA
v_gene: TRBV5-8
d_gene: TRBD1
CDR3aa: CASSLRDRDNEQFF
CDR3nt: TGTGCCAGCAGCCTGAGGGACAGGGACAATGAGCAGTTCTTC

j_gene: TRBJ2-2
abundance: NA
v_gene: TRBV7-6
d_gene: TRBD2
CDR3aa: CASSLVVAGVGTGELFF
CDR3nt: TGTGCCAGCAGCTTAGTAGTAGCGGGAGTTGGCACCGGGGAGCTGTTTTTT

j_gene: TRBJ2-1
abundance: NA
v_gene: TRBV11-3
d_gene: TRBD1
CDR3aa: CASSLGQGAGNEQFF
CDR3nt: TGTGCCAGCAGCTTAGGTCAGGGGGCGGGTAATGAGCAGTTCTTC

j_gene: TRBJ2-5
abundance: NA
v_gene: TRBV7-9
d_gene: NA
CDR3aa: CASSSPFGSGETQYF
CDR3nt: TGTGCCAGCAGTTCTCCTTTCGGGAGTGGTGAGACCCAGTACTTC

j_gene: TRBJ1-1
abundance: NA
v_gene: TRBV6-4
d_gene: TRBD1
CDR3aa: CATRQGNTEAFF
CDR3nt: TGTGCCACCCGACAGGGAAACACTGAAGCTTTCTTT

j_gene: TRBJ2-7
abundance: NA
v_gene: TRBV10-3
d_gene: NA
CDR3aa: CAISESKGSYEQYF
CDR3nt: TGTGCCATCAGTGAGTCAAAGGGTTCCTACGAGCAGTACTTC

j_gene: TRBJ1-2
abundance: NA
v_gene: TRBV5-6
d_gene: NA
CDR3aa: CASSPMTGQNYGYTF
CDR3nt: TGTGCCAGCAGCCCCATGACTGGACAGAACTATGGCTACACCTTC

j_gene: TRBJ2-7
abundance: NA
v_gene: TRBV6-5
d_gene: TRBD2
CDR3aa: CASSYSTGGAEQYF
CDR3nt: TGTGCCAGCAGTTACTCGACGGGAGGGGCCGAGCAGTACTTC

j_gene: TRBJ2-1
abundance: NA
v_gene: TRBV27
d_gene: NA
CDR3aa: CASSLRGVKNEQFF
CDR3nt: TGTGCCAGCAGTCTCCGAGGGGTTAAGAATGAGCAGTTCTTC

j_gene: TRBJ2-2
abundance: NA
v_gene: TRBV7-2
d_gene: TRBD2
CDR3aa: CASSPPLGVAGGSHGELFF
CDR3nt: TGTGCCAGCAGCCCTCCCCTCGGGGTAGCGGGAGGTTCGCACGGGGAGCTGTTTTTT

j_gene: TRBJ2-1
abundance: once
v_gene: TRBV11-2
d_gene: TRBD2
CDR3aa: CASSPFSGLSSYNEQFF
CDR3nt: TGTGCCAGCAGCCCCTTTAGCGGGCTGAGCTCCTACAATGAGCAGTTCTTC

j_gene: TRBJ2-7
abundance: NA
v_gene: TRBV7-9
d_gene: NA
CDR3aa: CASSYSGNEQYF
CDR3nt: TGTGCCAGCAGCTACTCAGGGAACGAGCAGTACTTC

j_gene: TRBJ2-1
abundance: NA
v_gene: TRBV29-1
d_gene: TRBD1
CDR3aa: CSAIQGVSLGSYNEQFF
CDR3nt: TGCAGCGCCATACAGGGGGTCTCTCTGGGTTCCTACAATGAGCAGTTCTTC